A single sample is the source of the 15 T cell receptor beta chains below, sequenced in a study of blood T cell repertoires in COVID-19. The method was immunoSEQ multiplex PCR; TCRdb's version includes in-frame clones alone and lacks a portion of them. The sample has 45,000 to 55,000 clones, 70% to 90% seen once; the top ten hold roughly 5.2%. The sequencing sample was made of peripheral blood. These receptors all stem from a human donor in a cohort sampled during active COVID-19.

V gene TRBV9 combines with J gene TRBJ2-7; D is unclear. CDR1 is SGDLS and CDR2 is YYNGEE in the germline V gene. The CDR3 is 14 amino acids. The V end lost 0 bases, the J end lost 2 bases, and 9 bases lay between the germline ends. CDR3 DNA sequence: TGTGCCAGCAGCGTAGGTGGCGGAACCTACGAGCAGTACTTC. Amino acids: CASSVGGGTYEQYF.

This chain uses TRBV9 with TRBJ2-7; possibly TRBD2 for D (7 bases). CDR3 length equals 17 residues. V lost 0 bases to trimming and J lost 2 bases, with 18 bases between them. Germline CDR1 SGDLS, CDR2 YYNGEE. CDR3 loop: CASSVAQGGEAPYEQYF. The CDR3 DNA reads TGTGCCAGCAGCGTAGCTCAAGGGGGGGAGGCTCCCTACGAGCAGTACTTC.

This chain joins TRBV28 and TRBJ2-1; D perhaps matches TRBD1 (5 bases). V was clipped by 6 bases and J by 8 bases, with 17 bases between them. Germline assignment: CDR1 MDHEN and CDR2 SYDVKM. This CDR3 has 14 amino acids. The CDR3 region is CASRGEPDRHEQFF. CDR3 DNA sequence: TGTGCCAGCAGAGGGGAACCTGATAGGCATGAGCAGTTCTTC.

The chain uses TRBV7-2 and TRBJ2-7; 8 bases are shared with TRBD1. Germline CDR1 reads SGHTA; CDR2 reads FQGNSA. This CDR3 spans 18 amino acids. With 2 bases clipped from V and 0 bases from J, the junction kept 12 bases outside the gene matches. The CDR3 region is CASSLWTAPQGGSYEQYF. The CDR3 DNA reads as TGTGCCAGCAGCTTATGGACAGCACCACAGGGGGGCTCCTACGAGCAGTACTTC.

The chain combines TRBV29-1 with TRBJ1-2, with TRBD1 identical over 8 bases. The CDR3 loop spans 13 amino acids. V shed 6 bases and J 6 bases; nucleotides not matched to a gene: 9. Per germline, CDR1 SQVTM and CDR2 ANQGSEA. The CDR3 protein is CSVLQGVRDGYTF. CDR3 bases: TGCAGCGTGTTACAGGGGGTCCGAGATGGCTACACCTTC.

The genes are TRBV19 and TRBJ1-1; D might be TRBD1 (6 bases). Germline V CDR1 and CDR2: LNHDA, SQIVND (reference sequence). The CDR3 runs 15 residues. The ends were cut back, 3 bases at V and 5 bases at J, with 16 bases in the middle. The CDR3 here is CASSISGGAGTEAFF. The DNA for the CDR3 is TGTGCCAGTAGTATTTCGGGGGGGGCTGGGACTGAAGCTTTCTTT.

The V gene is TRBV6-5, the J gene TRBJ2-7; possible D gene TRBD1, 5 bases. Deletions cut 2 bases from V and 1 base from J, with 6 bases between. CDR1 and CDR2 (germline): MNHEY, SVGAGI. The CDR3 runs 13 residues. For the CDR3, the DNA is TGTGCCAGCAGTTACGACAGATCCTACGAGCAGTACTTC. It yields the protein CASSYDRSYEQYF.

Only one count was recorded for this clone. The chain links TRBV6-5 to TRBJ1-4; TRBD1 might be the D (5 bases). The CDR3 sequence is 15 residues long. In germline, CDR1 is MNHEY, CDR2 SVGAGI. The V gene lost 0 bases and the J gene lost 6 bases, with 11 bases spanning the gap. The CDR3 reads CASSYSTVAHEKLFF. CDR3 in DNA: TGTGCCAGCAGTTACTCGACAGTGGCGCATGAAAAACTGTTTTTT.

The CDR3 DNA reads as TGTGCCTGGGACAGGGGACCCACAGATACGCAGTATTTT. It codes for CAWDRGPTDTQYF. The V and J genes are TRBV30 and TRBJ2-3; 8 positions agree with TRBD1. The CDR3 runs to 13 residues. The V gene end was trimmed by 5 bases and the J gene end by 2 bases; junction bases not matched to a gene: 3. Germline assignment: CDR1 GTSNPN and CDR2 SVGIG (reference sequence).

The chain employs TRBV21-1 and TRBJ1-3; TRBD1, the D gene given by the table, was not confirmed from the DNA. TRBV21-1 is described as a pseudogene. This CDR3 comprises 15 residues. CDR3 loop: CASSNARVSGNTIYF. Here the CDR3 DNA reads TGTGCCAGCAGCAACGCCAGGGTCTCTGGAAACACCATATATTTT.

J is TRBJ1-1 and V is TRBV5-4; tentative D call: TRBD1 (5 bases). CDR3 length equals 13 residues. V was shortened by 4 bases and J by 0 bases, with 7 bases between the two germline ends. CDR1 and CDR2 from the germline V gene are SGHNT and YYREEE (reference sequence). CDR3 bases: TGTGCCAGCAGCCGGGGGATGAACACTGAAGCTTTCTTT. This sequence encodes CASSRGMNTEAFF.

The rearrangement joins TRBV6-7 to TRBJ2-1, with 8 bases that match TRBD2. TRBV6-7 carries the ORF label, with uncertain function. V lost 7 bases to trimming and J lost 3 bases; unmatched junction nucleotides: 11. CDR3 length: 16 amino acids. CDR3 sequence reads: CASISPGAGGYNEQFF. DNA for the CDR3: TGTGCCAGCATCTCCCCGGGGGCGGGGGGCTACAATGAGCAGTTCTTC.

V gene TRBV29-1 combines with J gene TRBJ1-1; TRBD1 is a possible D gene (5 bases). CDR1 is SQVTM, CDR2 ANQGSEA, per germline. This CDR3 comprises 12 residues. V lost 5 bases and J 4 bases, leaving 11 bases between the germline ends. The chain's CDR3 is CSVRRRGTEAFF. The DNA of the CDR3 is TGCAGCGTTCGGCGAAGGGGCACTGAAGCTTTCTTT.

V is TRBV6-2 or TRBV6-3 and J is TRBJ1-6; 8 positions agree with TRBD1. The V gene end was trimmed by 6 bases and the J gene end by 9 bases; junction bases not matched to a gene: 7. There are 14 residues in the CDR3. Germline CDR1 and CDR2: MNHEY and SVGEGT. The CDR3 DNA follows: TGTGCCAGCAGCCTTGACAGGGGTCGTTCACCCCTCCACTTT. Its translation: CASSLDRGRSPLHF.

The rearrangement uses TRBV5-1 and TRBJ2-5, with TRBD1 matching over 7 bases. CDR1 and CDR2 (germline): SGHRS, YFSETQ. The CDR3 sequence is 16 residues long. V trimming: 4 bases; J trimming: 2 bases; junction bases outside the gene matches: 11. In nucleotides, the CDR3 is TGCGCCAGCAGCATCCTCTCCGGGACAGCTCAAGAGACCCAGTACTTC. Its protein product is CASSILSGTAQETQYF.